The entry below gives a single TCR beta chain sequence along with its context. Germline V gives CDR1 LGHNA, CDR2 YSLEER. The CDR3 length is 18 residues. V lost 1 base and J lost 0, with 13 bases in between. An approximately 130-subject validation cohort, separate from the approximately 670-subject first cohort, supplied the donors. This specimen belongs to a study of cytomegalovirus exposure and HLA in healthy donors. For the study at large: A subsequent analysis reported that the 120 validation repertoires were produced on the same platform that had also been used for the roughly 700 first-cohort repertoires.

Sequenced by immunoSEQ multiplex PCR; TCRdb stores in-frame clones only, minus some. The data hold 150,000 to 200,000 clones, with around 88% observed a single time. The chain couples TRBV4-3 to TRBJ2-6; D perhaps matches TRBD1 (6 bases). Sequenced: PBMCs. This clonotype was obtained from a woman between 18 and 29 years old in good health and CMV-seronegative. The CDR3 DNA is TGCGCCAGCAGCCAAGCGGCAGGGGCGAACTCTGGGGCCAACGTCCTGACTTTC. Residues: CASSQAAGANSGANVLTF.